The 26 T cell receptor beta chains presented below share a single source sample, sequenced in a study of blood T cell repertoires in COVID-19. Generated by immunoSEQ multiplex PCR, the TCRdb table keeps only in-frame clones and is missing some. Altogether roughly 300,000 clones are present, about nine tenths being singletons, with the ten largest covering under 11%. Sequenced input: PBMCs or T cells enriched from blood (not recorded which). Receptors were obtained from a woman aged 18 to 35 who had recovered from COVID-19.

The rearrangement joins TRBV7-9 to TRBJ2-7, with 8 bases fitting TRBD1. The CDR3 is 16 residues long. With V trimmed by 4 bases and J by 3 bases, 11 bases remained unmatched. Germline CDR1 reads SEHNR; CDR2 reads FQNEAQ (reference sequence). DNA for the CDR3: TGTGCCAGCAGCTCCTCCGGGACAGGAGGGGACTACGAGCAGTACTTC. It yields the protein CASSSSGTGGDYEQYF.

The chain has TRBV19 and TRBJ1-6, with 9 bases that match TRBD1. The CDR3 consists of 14 residues. The V gene end was trimmed by 7 bases and the J gene end by 4 bases; junction bases not matched to a gene: 2. Germline CDR1 and CDR2: LNHDA and SQIVND (reference sequence). The CDR3 DNA reads TGTGCCAGTAAGGGACAGGGATATAATTCACCCCTCCACTTT. It is translated as CASKGQGYNSPLHF. Using reference TRBV19 and TRBJ1-6 for the parts outside the CDR3, the full variable domain is DGGITQSPKYLFRKEGQNVTLSCEQNLNHDAMYWYRQDPGQGLRLIYYSQIVNDFQKGDIAEGYSVSREKKESFPLTVTSAQKNPTAFYLCASKGQGYNSPLHFGNGTRLTVT.

The gene calls are TRBV3-1 (or the pseudogene TRBV3-2) and TRBJ1-2, with 8 positions matching TRBD1. V shed 4 bases and J 7 bases; nucleotides not matched to a gene: 8. Germline CDR1 LGHDT, CDR2 YNNKEL (reference sequence). The CDR3 is 14 amino acids. In DNA, the CDR3 is TGTGCCAGCAGCCCGAACATACAGGGGGGTGGCTACACCTTC. Protein: CASSPNIQGGGYTF.

This chain joins TRBV5-1 and TRBJ2-6; tentative D call: TRBD1 (6 bases). Per the germline V gene, CDR1 is SGHRS and CDR2 is YFSETQ. V lost 3 bases and J lost 11, with 12 bases in between. The CDR3 covers 13 residues. The CDR3 nucleotides read TGCGCCAGCAGCTCGGGACACGCTGACGTCCTGACTTTC. Translating it yields CASSSGHADVLTF.

The V and J genes are TRBV28 and TRBJ2-3; TRBD2 aligns across 13 bases. The germline V gene has CDR1 MDHEN and CDR2 SYDVKM. This CDR3 is built from 17 residues. Trimming removed 2 bases from V and 1 base from J; junction bases left unmatched: 3. Written as DNA, the CDR3 is TGTGCCAGCAGTTTACTCGGACTAGCGGGAGGCACAGATACGCAGTATTTT. Translating it yields CASSLLGLAGGTDTQYF.

This sequence joins TRBV27 and TRBJ2-3, with D perhaps matching TRBD2 (5 bases). This CDR3 is built from 13 residues. Germline V gives CDR1 MNHEY, CDR2 SMNVEV (reference sequence). Trimming removed 6 bases at V and 0 bases at J, with 7 bases between. In DNA, the CDR3 is TGTGCCAGCAGGACTATTAGCACAGATACGCAGTATTTT. This translates into CASRTISTDTQYF.

V and J are TRBV28 and TRBJ2-7, with D perhaps matching TRBD2 (5 bases). CDR3 size: 15 residues. V gave up 5 bases and J gave up 4 bases, with 18 bases separating them. Germline lookup yields CDR1 MDHEN and CDR2 SYDVKM. The CDR3 loop reads CASSILRTGTYEQYF. In DNA form, the CDR3 reads TGTGCCAGCAGTATACTAAGGACGGGAACGTACGAGCAGTACTTC.

The genes are TRBV27 and TRBJ2-7, with D possibly being TRBD1 (6 bases). Trimming left V 6 bases short and J 2 bases short, with 14 bases between. This CDR3 comprises 14 residues. CDR1 is MNHEY, CDR2 SMNVEV, per germline (reference sequence). DNA of the CDR3: TGTGCCAGCAGGGCAGGCAGGGGAGCCTACGAGCAGTACTTC. It yields the protein CASRAGRGAYEQYF.

V gene TRBV19 combines with J gene TRBJ1-5; D might be TRBD1 (5 bases). In germline, CDR1 is LNHDA, CDR2 SQIVND (reference sequence). Trimming took off 4 bases at V and 1 base at J, with 8 bases between the two ends. The CDR3 extends over 14 amino acids. CDR3: CASSNDRSNQPQHF. In DNA, the CDR3 is TGTGCCAGTAGTAATGACAGAAGCAATCAGCCCCAGCATTTT.

The chain recombines TRBV28 with TRBJ2-7, with 8 bases lining up with TRBD2. The CDR3 totals 14 residues. Germline lookup yields CDR1 MDHEN and CDR2 SYDVKM. The ends lost 5 bases at V and 4 bases at J; junction bases unmatched: 7. This chain's CDR3 is CASSPYGGGYEQYF. The CDR3, as DNA: TGTGCCAGCAGTCCTTACGGGGGGGGGTACGAGCAGTACTTC.

The V gene is TRBV30, the J gene TRBJ1-5; 8 bases fit TRBD1. The germline CDR1 and CDR2 sequences are GTSNPN and SVGIG (reference sequence). This CDR3 region has 14 residues. The trim removed 3 bases at V and 4 bases at J, leaving 5 bases unmatched. CDR3 sequence (DNA): TGTGCCTGGAGCGCCGGACAGGGAAATCAGCCCCAGCATTTT. Protein sequence: CAWSAGQGNQPQHF. The complete variable domain, with remaining parts taken from reference TRBV30 and TRBJ1-5, reads SQTIHQWPATLVQPVGSPLSLECTVEGTSNPNLYWYRQAAGRGLQLLFYSVGIGQISSEVPQNLSASRPQDRQFILSSKKLLLSDSGFYLCAWSAGQGNQPQHFGDGTRLSIL.

J is TRBJ1-5 and V is TRBV27; TRBD1 is a possible D gene (5 bases). V lost 3 bases to trimming and J lost 0 bases, with 6 bases between them. CDR1 and CDR2 from the germline V gene are MNHEY and SMNVEV (reference sequence). The CDR3 consists of 14 residues. CDR3 coding DNA: TGTGCCAGCAGTTTCCAGGGTAGCAATCAGCCCCAGCATTTT. Protein: CASSFQGSNQPQHF.

V is TRBV7-8 and J is TRBJ2-2; 15 positions match TRBD2. The germline V gene encodes CDR1 SGHVS and CDR2 FQNEAQ. The CDR3 spans 18 residues. V lost 5 bases and J lost 8; bases outside the gene matches: 12. The CDR3: CASSPLGLAGGPAGELFF. The CDR3 DNA follows: TGTGCCAGCAGCCCACTAGGACTAGCGGGAGGGCCAGCGGGGGAGCTGTTTTTT.

The chain links TRBV30 to TRBJ2-7; 10 bases align to TRBD2. The V segment lost 1 base and the J segment 2 bases; nucleotides outside the gene matches: 11. Germline lookup yields CDR1 GTSNPN and CDR2 SVGIG (reference sequence). The CDR3 is made up of 17 amino acids. The CDR3 DNA reads TGTGCCTGGAGTGAAACCCTGGGGCTAGCGGGGGCCTACGAGCAGTACTTC. This encodes CAWSETLGLAGAYEQYF.

The chain combines TRBV29-1 with TRBJ1-4; perhaps TRBD1 as D (5 bases). Trimming left V 4 bases short and J 8 bases short, with 14 bases between. CDR1 is SQVTM, CDR2 ANQGSEA, per germline. The CDR3 runs 13 residues. As DNA, the CDR3 is TGCAGCGTTGCAAGGGGCCAAGGGGAAAAACTGTTTTTT. This translates into CSVARGQGEKLFF.

This clone showed up just once. This rearrangement joins TRBV3-1 (or the pseudogene TRBV3-2) to TRBJ2-3; D not resolved. Germline CDR1 is LGHDT and CDR2 is YNNKEL (reference sequence). This CDR3 contains 13 residues. V was cut by 2 bases and J by 0 bases, with 3 bases left in between. The CDR3: CASSQTSTDTQYF. CDR3 in DNA: TGTGCCAGCAGCCAAACTAGCACAGATACGCAGTATTTT.

CDR3 DNA: TGTGCCAGCAGCTTGAACTTGGGGGCCGCTGGAAACACCATATATTTT. Its protein product is CASSLNLGAAGNTIYF. The genes are TRBV5-6 and TRBJ1-3, with a tentative D call TRBD1 (6 bases). The CDR3 length is 16 residues. Trimming took 1 base from V and 2 from J, leaving 13 bases between them. CDR1 and CDR2 (germline): SGHDT, YYEEEE.

The chain has TRBV7-6 and TRBJ2-2; the D gene is possibly TRBD2 (5 bases). Trimming removed 1 base at V and 6 bases at J, with 15 bases between. Germline CDR1 SGHVS, CDR2 FNYEAQ. The length of the CDR3 is 16 residues. The CDR3 bases are TGTGCCAGCAGCTTAGAAGTGGGAGAACGCCCCGGGGAGCTGTTTTTT. This sequence encodes CASSLEVGERPGELFF.

Here the CDR3 DNA reads TGTGCCAGCAGCTACACGACTAGCGGTATCCCCGATACGCAGTATTTT. Protein sequence: CASSYTTSGIPDTQYF. This chain uses TRBV11-3 with TRBJ2-3; 9 bases agree with TRBD2. V shed 4 bases and J 6 bases; nucleotides not matched to a gene: 11. Looked up from germline, CDR1 is SGHNT and CDR2 is YENEEA. CDR3 length: 16 amino acids.

This clone was recorded a few times. The V call is TRBV29-1, the J call TRBJ2-1; 11 positions agree with TRBD2. This CDR3 has 16 residues. CDR1 SQVTM and CDR2 ANQGSEA come from the germline V gene. This CDR3 reads CSLKPTSGDHYNEQFF. In nucleotides, the CDR3 is TGCAGTCTGAAACCGACTAGCGGGGACCACTACAATGAGCAGTTCTTC.

This clone came up once. This chain joins TRBV15 and TRBJ2-1, with 7 bases lining up with TRBD2. Germline CDR1 reads LNHNV; CDR2 reads YYDKDF (reference sequence). The CDR3 sequence is 18 residues long. The ends lost 1 base at V and 2 bases at J; junction bases unmatched: 11. This chain's CDR3 is CATSRGLPEGRAYNEQFF. CDR3 nucleotides: TGTGCCACCAGCAGAGGTTTGCCAGAGGGGAGGGCCTACAATGAGCAGTTCTTC.

This clone was picked up one time. This chain connects TRBV11-2 to TRBJ2-3; D not certain. The CDR3 totals 15 residues. Germline lookup yields CDR1 SGHAT and CDR2 FQNNGV. V shed 5 bases and J shed 2 bases, with 14 bases lying between them. The CDR3 DNA sequence: TGTGCCAGCAGCGCGCCGGCAGGCCTCACAGATACGCAGTATTTT. This translates into CASSAPAGLTDTQYF.

This rearrangement joins TRBV6-1 to TRBJ2-7, with no clear D. The germline V and J ends were trimmed by 3 bases and 2 bases, with 5 bases remaining between them. The CDR3 has 12 amino acids. The germline V gene has CDR1 MNHNS and CDR2 SASEGT. The CDR3 region is CASSEQAYEQYF. As DNA, the CDR3 is TGTGCCAGCAGTGAGCAGGCCTACGAGCAGTACTTC.

The table lists this clone with a count of one. V and J are TRBV4-2 and TRBJ2-7; 7 positions agree with TRBD1. Germline assignment: CDR1 LGHNA and CDR2 YNFKEQ. The J segment lost 0 bases and the V segment lost 5 bases, leaving 1 base of the junction unmatched. This CDR3 region has 13 residues. The CDR3 is CASSDRVSYEQYF. The CDR3 coding sequence is TGTGCCAGCAGCGACAGGGTCTCCTACGAGCAGTACTTC.

The chain couples TRBV25-1 to TRBJ2-7, with D maybe TRBD2 (5 bases). Per germline, CDR1 MGHDK and CDR2 SYGVNS. Trimming removed 3 bases at V and 4 bases at J, with 22 bases between. CDR3 length equals 17 residues. CDR3 DNA: TGTGCCAGCAGTGAGTACTATGCGGGCCAGGATGGTTACGAGCAGTACTTC. As protein: CASSEYYAGQDGYEQYF.

The chain has TRBV19 and TRBJ2-1, with 14 positions matching TRBD2. The trim removed 3 bases at V and 4 bases at J, leaving 14 bases unmatched. The CDR3 is 20 amino acids. Germline assignment: CDR1 LNHDA and CDR2 SQIVND (reference sequence). DNA of the CDR3: TGTGCCAGTAGTATCCTCCCAGGGACTAGCGGGAGCTCATCGTACAATGAGCAGTTCTTC. Protein sequence: CASSILPGTSGSSSYNEQFF. The variable domain in full, with the rest retrieved from reference TRBV19 and TRBJ2-1, is DGGITQSPKYLFRKEGQNVTLSCEQNLNHDAMYWYRQDPGQGLRLIYYSQIVNDFQKGDIAEGYSVSREKKESFPLTVTSAQKNPTAFYLCASSILPGTSGSSSYNEQFFGPGTRLTVL.